This is a list of T cell receptor beta chains from one sample in a study of cytomegalovirus exposure and HLA in healthy donors. Profiled with immunoSEQ multiplex PCR; TCRdb holds only in-frame clones, not every one. The sample shows 180,000 or so clones, roughly 88% of them seen only once. Input material: PBMCs. These receptors were collected from a woman aged 30 to 39 in good health and CMV-seropositive. Each CDR3 is given with its conserved first and last residue. The order of the fields is J gene, V gene, CDR3 protein.

j_gene: TRBJ2-7; v_gene: TRBV19; CDR3aa: CASSISGVVEQYF
j_gene: TRBJ2-7; v_gene: TRBV28; CDR3aa: CASSRGGIYEQYF
j_gene: TRBJ2-7; v_gene: TRBV6-5; CDR3aa: CASKKQGGRYEQYF
j_gene: TRBJ1-5; v_gene: TRBV28; CDR3aa: CASTHSAWAASNQPQHF
j_gene: TRBJ2-7; v_gene: TRBV19; CDR3aa: CASSPDRGNEQYF
j_gene: TRBJ2-7; v_gene: TRBV10-3; CDR3aa: CAISASVAGESSYEQYF
j_gene: TRBJ2-7; v_gene: TRBV5-6; CDR3aa: CASSSYYEQYF
j_gene: TRBJ2-5; v_gene: TRBV29-1; CDR3aa: CSVEEGAKETQYF
j_gene: TRBJ2-5; v_gene: TRBV5-6; CDR3aa: CASSLRQGQETQYF
j_gene: TRBJ2-1; v_gene: TRBV29-1; CDR3aa: CSVPTGWDRDTLSSYNEQFF
j_gene: TRBJ2-5; v_gene: TRBV4-2; CDR3aa: CASSPEGAETQYF
j_gene: TRBJ2-7; v_gene: TRBV6-1; CDR3aa: CASSEDRFSEQYF
j_gene: TRBJ2-1; v_gene: TRBV27; CDR3aa: CASSLSFLSGRGSEQFF
j_gene: TRBJ2-6; v_gene: TRBV5-1; CDR3aa: CASSLVGTGSSGANVLTF
j_gene: TRBJ1-2; v_gene: TRBV5-6; CDR3aa: CASSPQGDGYTF
j_gene: TRBJ2-3; v_gene: TRBV4-2; CDR3aa: CASSQLLAGITDTQYF
j_gene: TRBJ2-7; v_gene: TRBV15; CDR3aa: CATSRDPRDEQYF
j_gene: TRBJ1-4; v_gene: TRBV7-8; CDR3aa: CASMGTGGSGLFF
j_gene: TRBJ2-1; v_gene: TRBV27; CDR3aa: CASSYHRVGYNEQFF
j_gene: TRBJ2-2; v_gene: TRBV7-9; CDR3aa: CASSLPSGELFF
j_gene: TRBJ2-4; v_gene: TRBV12-5; CDR3aa: CASGLYPRTGLDLAKNIQYF
j_gene: TRBJ2-5; v_gene: TRBV5-1; CDR3aa: CASRREETQYF
j_gene: TRBJ2-5; v_gene: TRBV6-5; CDR3aa: CASSYIRGKETQYF
j_gene: TRBJ2-7; v_gene: TRBV7-8; CDR3aa: CASSLEGTVRGFYEQYF
j_gene: TRBJ2-7; v_gene: TRBV19; CDR3aa: CASSPRFGEQYF
j_gene: TRBJ2-3; v_gene: TRBV9; CDR3aa: CASSVDPKIADTQYF
j_gene: TRBJ2-7; v_gene: TRBV2; CDR3aa: CASSVFPSGEQYF
j_gene: TRBJ2-7; v_gene: TRBV27; CDR3aa: CASSRGTYEQYF
j_gene: TRBJ2-5; v_gene: TRBV7-9; CDR3aa: CASSFSAGHPPETQYF
j_gene: TRBJ2-7; v_gene: TRBV2; CDR3aa: CASRELSSYEQYF
j_gene: TRBJ2-7; v_gene: TRBV10-1; CDR3aa: CASSSSSGAYEQYF
j_gene: TRBJ2-2; v_gene: TRBV2; CDR3aa: CASSEEGPSMTAGELFF
j_gene: TRBJ2-7; v_gene: TRBV7-2; CDR3aa: CASSLGTSGSEQYF
j_gene: TRBJ1-1; v_gene: TRBV5-1; CDR3aa: CASSDTGTVNTEAFF
j_gene: TRBJ2-1; v_gene: TRBV6-5; CDR3aa: CASSYSGGSYNEQFF
j_gene: TRBJ2-7; v_gene: TRBV18; CDR3aa: CASSPDRVSYEQYF
j_gene: TRBJ2-6; v_gene: TRBV28; CDR3aa: CASSASGGSSGANVLTF
j_gene: TRBJ2-3; v_gene: TRBV27; CDR3aa: CASSHGTDTQYF
j_gene: TRBJ2-1; v_gene: TRBV9; CDR3aa: CASSKTSGRESYNEQFF
j_gene: TRBJ1-3; v_gene: TRBV30; CDR3aa: CARTALSGNTIYF
j_gene: TRBJ2-3; v_gene: TRBV4-1; CDR3aa: CASSQREVGTDTQYF
j_gene: TRBJ1-2; v_gene: TRBV20-1; CDR3aa: CSATANYGYTF
j_gene: TRBJ1-3; v_gene: TRBV6-5; CDR3aa: CASKPYSGNTIYF
j_gene: TRBJ1-5; v_gene: TRBV15; CDR3aa: CATSDRPPTWRNQPQHF
j_gene: TRBJ2-1; v_gene: TRBV29-1; CDR3aa: CSVRSGRVYNEQFF
j_gene: TRBJ2-3; v_gene: TRBV18; CDR3aa: CASSPLGAGSTDTQYF